The source of this T cell receptor beta chain is a study of OX40 agonist ivuxolimab in advanced cancers. Study in general: Partial responses were seen in three patients, one with hepatocellular carcinoma and two with cutaneous melanoma.

Only in-frame clones appear in the TCRdb table, and some are missing; sequencing was by immunoSEQ multiplex PCR. The data show 70,000 to 95,000 clones, 94% seen once. The V gene lost 0 bases and the J gene lost 7 bases, with 12 bases spanning the gap. The V gene's germline CDR1 is MGHRA and CDR2 YSYEKL. The CDR3 runs 14 residues. Study-wide findings and caveats: Undetermined was the antigen specificity of the expanded peripheral T cells.

Notes on this clone: Its matching antigen is unknown.

Material: CD4+ or CD8+ T cells sorted from blood, obtained in a trial of the OX40 agonist ivuxolimab. This TCR was recovered from an adult with an advanced solid tumor such as melanoma, head and neck, liver or kidney cancer. The chain combines TRBV4-1 with TRBJ1-2; D possibly corresponds to TRBD1 (5 bases). The CDR3 is CASSQDTGLSGYTF. DNA for the CDR3: TGCGCCAGCAGCCAAGACACGGGGCTTAGTGGCTACACCTTC.